These 8 T cell receptor beta chains were all obtained from the same sample, sequenced in a study of somatic mutations in cytotoxic T cells in rheumatoid arthritis. Clones were read by immunoSEQ multiplex PCR, and TCRdb kept only the in-frame ones, dropping some. The data show approximately 9,500 clones, roughly 80% seen once. Sequencing was performed on CD8+ T cells sorted from blood. These receptors were obtained from an adult with rheumatoid arthritis.

The J gene is TRBJ1-2, the V gene TRBV30; possibly TRBD1 for D (5 bases). Germline V gene sequence: CDR1 GTSNPN, CDR2 SVGIG (reference sequence). The CDR3 covers 15 residues. Trimming left V 0 bases short and J 5 bases short, with 16 bases between. The CDR3 bases are TGTGCCTGGAGTGTAGGAGGGGCTTCTTCTTATGGCTACACCTTC. As protein: CAWSVGGASSYGYTF. The full variable domain, with the rest looked up from reference TRBV30 and TRBJ1-2, is SQTIHQWPATLVQPVGSPLSLECTVEGTSNPNLYWYRQAAGRGLQLLFYSVGIGQISSEVPQNLSASRPQDRQFILSSKKLLLSDSGFYLCAWSVGGASSYGYTFGSGTRLTVV.

The genes are TRBV19 and TRBJ1-2; no clear D gene. V was clipped by 7 bases and J by 2 bases, with 11 bases between them. The CDR3 totals 13 residues. The germline V gene encodes CDR1 LNHDA and CDR2 SQIVND (reference sequence). As DNA, the CDR3 is TGTGCCAGTATCGGGCGGGGAAACTATGGCTACACCTTC. It translates to CASIGRGNYGYTF.

This clone was detected only once. Here the CDR3 reads CASKARGPGQPQHF. The CDR3 nucleotides read TGTGCCAGTAAAGCCAGGGGGCCTGGACAGCCCCAGCATTTT. The V call is TRBV19, the J call TRBJ1-5, with TRBD1 identical over 8 bases. From germline, CDR1 is LNHDA and CDR2 SQIVND (reference sequence). This CDR3 region has 14 residues. The V and J ends lost 7 bases and 7 bases, in that order; junction bases with no gene match: 9.

Only one count was recorded for this clone. The chain employs TRBV19 and TRBJ1-5; D might be TRBD1 (5 bases). The germline V gene has CDR1 LNHDA and CDR2 SQIVND (reference sequence). This CDR3 has 15 residues. The V and J ends lost 2 bases and 4 bases respectively, with 12 bases between them. CDR3 amino acids: CASSISGRINQPQHF. DNA of the CDR3: TGTGCCAGTAGTATATCGGGACGGATAAATCAGCCCCAGCATTTT.

The gene calls are TRBV2 and TRBJ1-6; unclear D gene. The V gene lost 9 bases and the J gene lost 7 bases, with 16 bases spanning the gap. CDR1 is SNHLY, CDR2 FYNNEI, per germline. The CDR3 length is 14 residues. CDR3 protein: CARADDGNNSPLHF. The CDR3 nucleotides are TGTGCCAGAGCCGATGATGGGAACAATTCACCCCTCCACTTT.

The chain couples TRBV5-1 to TRBJ2-5, with D possibly TRBD2 on 5 matching bases. The germline V gene has CDR1 SGHRS and CDR2 YFSETQ. This CDR3 has 17 residues. Trimming left V 4 bases short and J 2 bases short, with 21 bases between. The CDR3 spells CASSDTRVGRGQETQYF. CDR3 DNA: TGCGCCAGCAGCGACACTAGGGTTGGGAGAGGACAAGAGACCCAGTACTTC.

The V gene is TRBV5-5, the J gene TRBJ2-7; 11 bases fit TRBD2. The CDR3 totals 15 residues. From germline, CDR1 is SGHKS and CDR2 YYEKEE (reference sequence). The junction had 7 bases not matched to a gene; V was cut back by 6 bases and J by 2 bases. The CDR3 region is CASNPLAGGAYEQYF. The CDR3 DNA follows: TGTGCCAGCAACCCCCTAGCGGGAGGCGCCTACGAGCAGTACTTC.

This rearrangement joins TRBV13 to TRBJ2-3; TRBD2 aligns across 13 bases. Germline CDR1 and CDR2: PRHDT and FYEKMQ (reference sequence). This CDR3 comprises 18 residues. Trimming cost V 5 bases and J 4 bases; bases outside gene matches: 12. This CDR3 reads CASSPGTSGDNRADTQYF. The CDR3 region has the DNA TGTGCCAGCAGCCCCGGGACTAGCGGGGATAACAGGGCAGATACGCAGTATTTT.